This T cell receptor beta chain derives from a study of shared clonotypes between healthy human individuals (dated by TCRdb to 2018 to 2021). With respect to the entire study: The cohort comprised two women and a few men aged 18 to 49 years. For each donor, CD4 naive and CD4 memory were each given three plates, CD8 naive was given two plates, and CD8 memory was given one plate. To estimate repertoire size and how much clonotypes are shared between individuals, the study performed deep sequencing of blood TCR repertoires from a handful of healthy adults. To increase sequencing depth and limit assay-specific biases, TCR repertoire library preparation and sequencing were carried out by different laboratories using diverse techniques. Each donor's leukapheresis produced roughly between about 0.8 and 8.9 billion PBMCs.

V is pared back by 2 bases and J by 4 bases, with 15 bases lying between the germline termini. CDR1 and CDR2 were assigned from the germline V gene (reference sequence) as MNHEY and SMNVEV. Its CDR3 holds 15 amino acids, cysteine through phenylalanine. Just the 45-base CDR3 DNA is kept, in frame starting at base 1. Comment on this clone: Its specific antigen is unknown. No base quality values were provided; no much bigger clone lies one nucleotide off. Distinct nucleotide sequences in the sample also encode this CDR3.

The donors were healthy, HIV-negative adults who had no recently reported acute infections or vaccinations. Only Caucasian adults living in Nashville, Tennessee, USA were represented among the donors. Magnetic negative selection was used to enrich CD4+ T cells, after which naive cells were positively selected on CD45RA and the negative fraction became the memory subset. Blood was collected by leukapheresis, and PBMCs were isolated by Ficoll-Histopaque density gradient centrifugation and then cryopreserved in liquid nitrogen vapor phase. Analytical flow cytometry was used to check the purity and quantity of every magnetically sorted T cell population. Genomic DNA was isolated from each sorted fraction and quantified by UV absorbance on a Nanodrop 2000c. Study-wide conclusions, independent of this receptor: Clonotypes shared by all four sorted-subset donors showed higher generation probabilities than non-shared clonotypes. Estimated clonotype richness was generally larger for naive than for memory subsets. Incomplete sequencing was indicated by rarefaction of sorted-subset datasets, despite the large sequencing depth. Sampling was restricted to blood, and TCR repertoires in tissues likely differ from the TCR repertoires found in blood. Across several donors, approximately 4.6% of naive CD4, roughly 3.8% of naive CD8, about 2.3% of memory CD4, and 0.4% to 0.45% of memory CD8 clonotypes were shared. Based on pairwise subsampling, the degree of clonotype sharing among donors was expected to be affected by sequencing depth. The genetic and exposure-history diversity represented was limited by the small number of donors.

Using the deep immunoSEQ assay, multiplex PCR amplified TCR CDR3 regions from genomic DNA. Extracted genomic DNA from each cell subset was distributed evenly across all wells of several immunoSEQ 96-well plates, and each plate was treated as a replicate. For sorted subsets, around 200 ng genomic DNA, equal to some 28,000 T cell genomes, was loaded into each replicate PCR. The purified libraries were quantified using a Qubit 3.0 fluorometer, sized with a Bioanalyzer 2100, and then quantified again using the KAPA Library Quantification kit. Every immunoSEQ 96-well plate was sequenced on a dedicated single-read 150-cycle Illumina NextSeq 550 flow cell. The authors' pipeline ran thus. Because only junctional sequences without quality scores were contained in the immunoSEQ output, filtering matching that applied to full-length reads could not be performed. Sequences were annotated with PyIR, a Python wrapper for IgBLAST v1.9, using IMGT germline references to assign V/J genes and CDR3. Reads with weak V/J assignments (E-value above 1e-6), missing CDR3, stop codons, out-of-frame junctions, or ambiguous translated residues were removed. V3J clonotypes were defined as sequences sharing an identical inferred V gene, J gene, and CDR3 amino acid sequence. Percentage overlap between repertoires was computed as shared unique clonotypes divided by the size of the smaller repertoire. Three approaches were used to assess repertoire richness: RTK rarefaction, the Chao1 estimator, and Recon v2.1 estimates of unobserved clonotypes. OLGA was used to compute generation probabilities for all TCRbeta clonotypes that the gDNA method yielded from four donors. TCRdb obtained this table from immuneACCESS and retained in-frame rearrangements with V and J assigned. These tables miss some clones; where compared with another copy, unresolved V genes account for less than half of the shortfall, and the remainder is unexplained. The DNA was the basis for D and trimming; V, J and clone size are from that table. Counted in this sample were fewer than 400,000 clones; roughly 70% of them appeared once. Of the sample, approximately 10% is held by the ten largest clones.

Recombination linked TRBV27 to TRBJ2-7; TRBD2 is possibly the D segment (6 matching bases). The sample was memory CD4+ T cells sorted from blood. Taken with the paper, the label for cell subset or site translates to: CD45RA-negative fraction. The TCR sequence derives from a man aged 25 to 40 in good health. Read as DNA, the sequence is TGTGCCAGCAGTTTAAAGGGTAGCGGCGTTTACGAGCAGTACTTC. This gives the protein CASSLKGSGVYEQYF.